Listed below are T cell receptor beta chains from one sample, sequenced in a study of T cell repertoires in cytomegalovirus infection. In TCRdb, the reads were re-called with MiXCR into one record per CDR3 protein. The table has 900,000 to 950,000 distinct CDR3 sequences, about 33% seen once; the top ten hold roughly an eighth. Which antigens these TCRs recognize remains unknown. The input for sequencing was cultured CD8+ T cells from PBMCs, taken from culture after CMV antigen stimulation. The source of these receptors is a human donor in good health (CMV status not recorded). Some clones in this sample may be carry-over from other donors' samples. The CDR3 runs from the conserved cysteine through the conserved F or W. D genes are given only for firm matches. Expanded clones are given a class, and other clones once, few, many or no size at all.

d_call	clone_size	v_call	j_call	cdr3_nt	cdr3_aa
-	-	TRBV6-2/TRBV6-3	TRBJ1-6	TGTGCCAGCAGACCCGGAATAGGGAATTCACCCCTCCACTTT	CASRPGIGNSPLHF
-	few	TRBV11-3	TRBJ2-5	TGTGCCAGCAGCTTAGAAGGTCAGCGGATGTACTTC	CASSLEGQRMYF
TRBD2	-	TRBV15	TRBJ2-5	TGTGCCACCAGCCCCCGCGGGAGTCAACGGTCCCAGTACTTC	CATSPRGSQRSQYF
-	-	TRBV12-3/TRBV12-4	TRBJ1-1	TGTGCCAGCAGTTTAGGTCGCGAGGGGAACACTGAAGCTTTCTTT	CASSLGREGNTEAFF
-	-	TRBV6-2/TRBV6-3	TRBJ2-3	TGTGCCAGCAGTTATGAGTTTGGGGGGCCACGCACAGATACGCAGTATTTT	CASSYEFGGPRTDTQYF
-	-	TRBV19	TRBJ2-2	TGTGCCAGTAGTATTAGCATCGGGCTGGGAACCGGGGAGCTGTTTTTT	CASSISIGLGTGELFF
-	-	TRBV18	TRBJ1-6	TGTGCCAGCTCAGGAGAGGGGCGAGGAGGTTCACCCCTCCACTTT	CASSGEGRGGSPLHF
TRBD1	many	TRBV12-3/TRBV12-4	TRBJ1-5	TGTGCCAGCTCCTCGACAGGGGATGGGCAGCCCCAGCATTTT	CASSSTGDGQPQHF
TRBD1	-	TRBV20-1	TRBJ2-7	TGCAGTGCTAGAGCGCCACAGGGGACGTACGATCCCTACGAGCAGTACTTC	CSARAPQGTYDPYEQYF
TRBD1	few	TRBV6-2/TRBV6-3	TRBJ1-5	TGTGCCAGCAGCCGTAACCGGGACAGGGATCAGCCCCAGCATTTT	CASSRNRDRDQPQHF
-	many	TRBV7-9	TRBJ1-6	TGTGCCAGCAGCGGGGCAGGGTACAGATCACCCCTCCACTTT	CASSGAGYRSPLHF
TRBD2	-	TRBV7-6	TRBJ2-3	TGTGCCAGCAGCCTATTTCCTAGCGGGGGGGGCATAGATACGCAGTATTTT	CASSLFPSGGGIDTQYF
TRBD1	few	TRBV6-1	TRBJ1-2	TGTGCCAGCAGTGAACCTGGACAGGGCTCTAACTATGGCTACACCTTC	CASSEPGQGSNYGYTF
-	-	TRBV19	TRBJ1-5	TGTGCCAGTAAACAGGGTTGGGGGCTGAAGCGCAATCAGCCCCAGCATTTT	CASKQGWGLKRNQPQHF
-	-	TRBV6-6	TRBJ2-1	TGTGCCAGCGCAGATTTTCCCGGAGGACACGGCGAGCAGTTCTTC	CASADFPGGHGEQFF
TRBD1	-	TRBV6-1	TRBJ1-4	TGTGCCAGCAGTGGACAGGGTGCAACTAATGAAAAACTGTTTTTT	CASSGQGATNEKLFF
TRBD2	few	TRBV7-6	TRBJ2-3	TGTGCCAGCGGCATAGCGGGGACCCTCACAGATACGCAGTATTTT	CASGIAGTLTDTQYF
TRBD1	-	TRBV7-9	TRBJ1-6	TGTGCCAGCAGCCCGGAAGACAGGGGGTTGTATTCACCCCTCCACTTT	CASSPEDRGLYSPLHF
-	-	TRBV2	TRBJ1-1	TGTGCCGGACATATGAACACTGAAGCTTTCTTT	CAGHMNTEAFF
TRBD1	-	TRBV24-1	TRBJ2-6	TGTGTCACCAGTGACCCAGAACGGGACAGGAGCCCTTCTGGGGCCAACGTCCTGACTTTC	CVTSDPERDRSPSGANVLTF